These T cell receptor beta chains were read from a single sample in a study of cytomegalovirus exposure and HLA in healthy donors. The table came from immunoSEQ multiplex PCR; TCRdb's copy has only in-frame clones and leaves some out. The listing records roughly 140,000 clones. Sequencing input: PBMCs. The receptor source for this set is a man aged 40-49 years in good health and CMV-seronegative. Each CDR3 is given with its conserved first and last residue. A D gene is named only where the DNA matches it firmly.

D,J,length,V,DNA,CDR3
.,TRBJ1-2,13,TRBV7-9,TGTGCCAGCAAACCAACAGGGCCTAAGGGCTACACCTTC,CASKPTGPKGYTF
TRBD1,TRBJ1-2,13,TRBV29-1,TGCAGCGTTGGACAGGGGTTTAACTATGGCTACACCTTC,CSVGQGFNYGYTF
TRBD1,TRBJ1-6,11,TRBV19,TGTGCCAGTAGCCAGGGGGAGACCCTCCACTTT,CASSQGETLHF
TRBD2,TRBJ2-3,18,TRBV7-3,TGTGCCAGCAGGTCTTTTGGTAGCGGGGCCCCTAGCACAGATACGCAGTATTTT,CASRSFGSGAPSTDTQYF
TRBD1,TRBJ2-7,12,TRBV29-1,TGCAGCGTTACTGACAGGGCAGGAGAGCAGTACTTC,CSVTDRAGEQYF
.,TRBJ2-2,14,TRBV7-9,TGTGCCAGCAGCTTAGTCATACCCGGCGGGGAGCTGTTTTTT,CASSLVIPGGELFF
TRBD1,TRBJ1-3,16,TRBV27,TGTGCCAGCAGTTCAAAAGGACAGGGGATCGGAAACACCATATATTTT,CASSSKGQGIGNTIYF
.,TRBJ1-2,16,TRBV5-1,TGCGCCAGCAGCTTGGGAACGGGACACCTTAACTATGGCTACACCTTC,CASSLGTGHLNYGYTF
.,TRBJ2-1,11,TRBV7-2,TGTGCCAGCAGCTACCTACATGAGCAGTTCTTC,CASSYLHEQFF
.,TRBJ2-3,14,TRBV6-5,TGTGCCAGCAGTTACTGGACAGGCACAGATACGCAGTATTTT,CASSYWTGTDTQYF
TRBD2,TRBJ2-1,15,TRBV11-1,TGTGCCAGCAGCTTTTTGACTAGCAAATACAATGAGCAGTTCTTC,CASSFLTSKYNEQFF
TRBD1,TRBJ2-3,16,TRBV5-4,TGTGCCAGCAGCTTGCTGGTAGGGGGCGACACAGATACGCAGTATTTT,CASSLLVGGDTDTQYF
.,TRBJ2-7,15,TRBV5-4,TGTGCCAGCAGCTTAGGCGGGGGCAAATACTACGAGCAGTACTTC,CASSLGGGKYYEQYF
TRBD1,TRBJ1-6,16,TRBV27,TGTGCCAGCAGGGGACAGGGGAGCTCCTATAATTCCCCCCTCCACTTT,CASRGQGSSYNSPLHF
.,TRBJ1-6,17,TRBV7-2,TGTGCCAGCAGCCCCGGGGGATTGGGCCTTAATAATTCACCCCTCCACTTT,CASSPGGLGLNNSPLHF
TRBD1,TRBJ2-2,18,TRBV9,TGTGCCAGCAGCGTTACCCTCCCTAACAGGGGGCAAGGCGGGGAGCTGTTTTTT,CASSVTLPNRGQGGELFF
TRBD1,TRBJ2-5,12,TRBV7-7,TGTGCCAGCGGACAGGACGGAGAGACCCAGTACTTC,CASGQDGETQYF
TRBD1,TRBJ1-4,15,TRBV5-1,TGCGCCAGCAGCTTGGACGGACAGGGTAACGAAAAACTGTTTTTT,CASSLDGQGNEKLFF
.,TRBJ1-1,16,TRBV5-1,TGCGCCAGCAGCCCTTCCTACGGGGGGATGAACACTGAAGCTTTCTTT,CASSPSYGGMNTEAFF
TRBD2,TRBJ2-1,14,TRBV5-1,TGCGCCAGCCAAAACCTGGGGGGGGACAATGAGCAGTTCTTC,CASQNLGGDNEQFF
.,TRBJ1-6,15,TRBV2,TGTGCCAGCAGTCTCTCTTGGCGGCCGGATTCACCCCTCCACTTT,CASSLSWRPDSPLHF
.,TRBJ1-1,16,TRBV5-1,TGCGCCAGCAGCTTGGGTGAATACAGGGTAAGGGCTGAAGCTTTCTTT,CASSLGEYRVRAEAFF
.,TRBJ2-2,15,TRBV4-3,TGCGCCAGCAGCCAAGATGAGGGGGTCCCCGGGGAGCTGTTTTTT,CASSQDEGVPGELFF
TRBD1,TRBJ2-2,14,TRBV19,TGTGCCAGTAGTATAGGGCGACAGGGGTGGGAGCTGTTTTTT,CASSIGRQGWELFF
.,TRBJ1-3,16,TRBV5-6,TGTGCCAGCAGCTTGTGGCAGTCAAACTCTGGAAACACCATATATTTT,CASSLWQSNSGNTIYF
.,TRBJ2-2,17,TRBV9,TGTGCCAGCAGCGTAGGATTGGGGGCGAGTGGGACCGGGGAGCTGTTTTTT,CASSVGLGASGTGELFF
.,TRBJ1-3,17,TRBV28,TGTGCCAGCACTCGCGGGACCTTTTTGAGCTCTGGAAACACCATATATTTT,CASTRGTFLSSGNTIYF
.,TRBJ1-5,15,TRBV19,TGTGCCAGTAGTATCCTTGGGGGGAGCAATCAGCCCCAGCATTTT,CASSILGGSNQPQHF
TRBD1,TRBJ1-1,14,TRBV2,TGTGCCAGCCACAGGGGGCTGGTCGGCACTGAAGCTTTCTTT,CASHRGLVGTEAFF
TRBD1,TRBJ1-6,15,TRBV7-2,TGTGCCAGCAGCCAGAGGGACAGGGGGCATTCACCCCTCCACTTT,CASSQRDRGHSPLHF
.,TRBJ1-1,16,TRBV7-8,TGTGCCAGCAGCTTAGAGCGACTCCGGGTGAACACTGAAGCTTTCTTT,CASSLERLRVNTEAFF
.,TRBJ1-5,15,TRBV5-1,TGCGCCAGCAGCTTGTCAGGGGCGGGCAATCAGCCCCAGCATTTT,CASSLSGAGNQPQHF
TRBD1,TRBJ2-5,15,TRBV15,TGTGCCACCAGCAGAGAACAGGGGGCTAGGGAGACCCAGTACTTC,CATSREQGARETQYF
.,TRBJ1-3,13,TRBV19,TGTGCCAGTAGTACCAGACAGGGAAACACCATATATTTT,CASSTRQGNTIYF
TRBD1,TRBJ1-6,16,TRBV7-9,TGTGCCAGCAGCCCAGACAGGGAGGCTAGGAATTCACCCCTCCACTTT,CASSPDREARNSPLHF
.,TRBJ2-7,13,TRBV18,TGTGCCAGCTCACCGGCCACAGCCTACGAGCAGTACTTC,CASSPATAYEQYF
TRBD2,TRBJ2-7,17,TRBV18,TGTGCCAGCTCCGCTTATGGGGGTAGCGGGGTCTCCTACGAGCAGTACTTC,CASSAYGGSGVSYEQYF
.,TRBJ2-5,14,TRBV2,TGTGCCATTAATAAGGACACCCTCCAAGAGACCCAGTACTTC,CAINKDTLQETQYF
TRBD1,TRBJ2-7,17,TRBV10-3,TGTGCCATCAGTGAAATCTGGGACAGGCCATTTGGGTACGAGCAGTACTTC,CAISEIWDRPFGYEQYF
.,TRBJ1-1,13,TRBV18,TGTGCCAGCTCACCGCTGCGGGACACTGAAGCTTTCTTT,CASSPLRDTEAFF
.,TRBJ1-5,15,TRBV4-2,TGTGCCAGCAGCCAAGCCGGCGCAGCGGATCAGCCCCAGCATTTT,CASSQAGAADQPQHF
.,TRBJ2-3,14,TRBV9,TGTGCCAGCAGCTTTGACTACAGCACAGATACGCAGTATTTT,CASSFDYSTDTQYF
.,TRBJ1-1,14,TRBV27,TGTGCCAGCAGTGCCCGACAGTCCCACACTGAAGCTTTCTTT,CASSARQSHTEAFF
.,TRBJ1-5,13,TRBV27,TGTGCCAGCAGTCAGATTCGGGGTCAGCCCCAGCATTTT,CASSQIRGQPQHF
TRBD1,TRBJ2-7,14,TRBV13,TGTGCCAGCAGCCCCGGGACAGAGAACTACGAGCAGTACTTC,CASSPGTENYEQYF
.,TRBJ2-7,14,TRBV7-6,TGTGCCAGCAGCTTAAACGGGCGGGTCTACGAGCAGTACTTC,CASSLNGRVYEQYF
.,TRBJ2-1,14,TRBV2,TGTGCCAGCAGCGCGACTAGACTAGGGAATGAGCAGTTCTTC,CASSATRLGNEQFF
TRBD2,TRBJ2-1,17,TRBV7-8,TGTGCCAGCAGCTTAGCCGTACGTAGCGGGGGATACAATGAGCAGTTCTTC,CASSLAVRSGGYNEQFF
TRBD2,TRBJ2-1,15,TRBV5-1,TGCGCCAGCACTGAAGGGACTAGCGTTTCGAGTGAGCAGTTCTTC,CASTEGTSVSSEQFF
TRBD2,TRBJ2-3,17,TRBV9,TGTGCCAGCAGCGTGAGTCTACCGGGACTAGACAAAGATACGCAGTATTTT,CASSVSLPGLDKDTQYF
TRBD1,TRBJ2-7,15,TRBV9,TGTGCCAGCAGCGTAGAGGACAGGGGGCCCTACGAGCAGTACTTC,CASSVEDRGPYEQYF
.,TRBJ1-3,16,TRBV27,TGTGCCAGTAGTTTATCGAGGCCAGCCTCTGGAAACACCATATATTTT,CASSLSRPASGNTIYF